This paragraph reports one T cell receptor beta chain. These data originate in a study of blood T cell repertoires in COVID-19. Study at large: The origin of the acute and convalescent COVID-19 samples was the United States, Italy and Spain. The cDNA or gDNA used as material had been derived from T cells, B-cell-depleted T cells, or PBMCs.

The Seattle patients, enrolled during active infection, were followed longitudinally. Per the original data handling: Estimated nucleated cell counts came from reference gene primer amplification. Some clones are missing from TCRdb's copy, which holds only in-frame ones; the method was immunoSEQ multiplex PCR. The V and J calls and clone size were taken over from that table, and D and trimming were inferred from the DNA. The data contain fewer than 200,000 clones, approximately 87% of them seen just once; the ten biggest clones take up under 15%. The CDR3 contains 15 residues. Unmatched junction bases numbered 8, after V lost 2 bases and J lost 8 bases. Germline V gives CDR1 MDHEN, CDR2 SYDVKM.

The sample taken for sequencing was peripheral blood. This TCR derives from a woman in her 70s with COVID-19, enrolled during active disease. The J gene is TRBJ2-1, the V gene TRBV28; 8 nucleotides agree with TRBD1. CDR3 DNA sequence: TGTGCCAGCAGTTTAGATCAGGGGGCGATGGATGAGCAGTTCTTC. Translating it yields CASSLDQGAMDEQFF. Combining the CDR3 with reference TRBV28 and TRBJ2-1 gives the whole variable domain DVKVTQSSRYLVKRTGEKVFLECVQDMDHENMFWYRQDPGLGLRLIYFSYDVKMKEKGDIPEGYSVSREKKERFSLILESASTNQTSMYLCASSLDQGAMDEQFFGPGTRLTVL.